This T cell receptor beta chain is drawn from a study of regulatory T cells in long-lasting Graves disease. The germline V gene has CDR1 SGHAT and CDR2 FQNNGV. The length of the CDR3 is 16 residues. The junction had 11 bases not matched to a gene; V was cut back by 7 bases and J by 6 bases. Combining iRepertoire HTBI primers with Arm-PCR of CDR3 regions, the authors built TCR beta libraries. In TCRdb, the multiplex PCR reads were re-called with MiXCR into one record per CDR3 protein. The sample shows a few hundred thousand distinct CDR3 sequences, 15% of them seen only once. Only one count was recorded for this clonotype. The time point here: newly diagnosed GD, antithyroid drugs for less than 3 months. The authors made the TCR library using RNA they extracted from PBMCs. This same sample was also taken into another study, of T cells in Graves' hyperthyroidism and ophthalmopathy. This second report adds: Initially, a first-round RT-PCR of the TCR CDR3 employed the HTBI primer set.

Source: peripheral blood mononuclear cells (PBMCs), taken at new diagnosis, from a patient treated with antithyroid drugs. This receptor was obtained from a middle-aged woman with Graves disease. The chain employs TRBV11-2 and TRBJ2-1; 11 bases agree with TRBD2. CDR3 amino acids: CASTTPTSGSLNEQFF. The CDR3 DNA follows: TGTGCCAGCACCACTCCCACTAGCGGGAGTCTCAATGAGCAGTTCTTC.